The rows below give T cell receptor beta chains drawn from one sample of a study of OX40 agonist ivuxolimab in advanced cancers. The repertoire was sequenced with immunoSEQ multiplex PCR; TCRdb's copy has only in-frame clones and lacks some. The table shows approximately 40,000 clones, with 80% occurring only once. The sequencing used CD4+ or CD8+ T cells sorted from blood, collected in a trial of the OX40 agonist ivuxolimab. These receptors were obtained from an adult with an advanced solid tumor such as melanoma, head and neck, liver or kidney cancer. CDR3s include the opening cysteine and the closing phenylalanine or tryptophan. D genes are given only for firm matches. A row's size may be missing; if present it is once, few, many or a size class.

>TRBD1|.|TRBJ1-2|TRBV19
TGTGCCAGTAGTAATCAGGACAGGATCTCCCTCGGCTACACCTTC
CASSNQDRISLGYTF
>.|once|TRBJ2-1|TRBV6-4
TGTGCCAGCAGTGAAGGACTTAGTGGGGGGACAGAGCAGTTCTTC
CASSEGLSGGTEQFF
>TRBD2|.|TRBJ2-2|TRBV7-2
TGTGCCAGCAGCACTAGACTAGCGGGGGGCACCGGGGAGCTGTTTTTT
CASSTRLAGGTGELFF
>.|.|TRBJ1-3|TRBV7-9
TGTGCCAGCAGCTTAGTACAGAACACCATATATTTT
CASSLVQNTIYF
>.|few|TRBJ1-6|TRBV10-3
TGTGCCATCAGTGTGGAAAAAGGGAATTCACCCCTCCACTTT
CAISVEKGNSPLHF
>.|.|TRBJ2-3|TRBV7-2
TGTGCCAGCAGCTTAGATTTCGGGACCGGAGATACGCAGTATTTT
CASSLDFGTGDTQYF
>.|.|TRBJ2-2|TRBV9
TGTGCCAGCAGCGTAGTTAAGGGGCAGGGCACCGGGGAGCTGTTTTTT
CASSVVKGQGTGELFF
>TRBD1|.|TRBJ1-3|TRBV29-1
TGCAGCGCAACGGACAGGGGAGGAAACACCATATATTTT
CSATDRGGNTIYF
>TRBD1|.|TRBJ1-5|TRBV19
TGTGCCAGTAGCTCGGACAGGGAGGCCCAGCCCCAGCATTTT
CASSSDREAQPQHF
>TRBD2|.|TRBJ2-1|TRBV6-4
TGTGCCAGCAGTATTCTAGCGGGGGGTTACAATGAGCAGTTCTTC
CASSILAGGYNEQFF
>TRBD2|.|TRBJ2-3|TRBV10-1
TGCGCCAGCAGCCGACTAGCGGTTGATACAGATACGCAGTATTTT
CASSRLAVDTDTQYF
>.|once|TRBJ2-2|TRBV6-4
TGTGCCAGTAGGGAACTAACGAACACCGGGGAGCTGTTTTTT
CASRELTNTGELFF
>.|.|TRBJ2-7|TRBV6-5
TGTGCCAGCAATAGGAGACGGGAAACCTACGAGCAGTACTTC
CASNRRRETYEQYF
>TRBD1|.|TRBJ2-4|TRBV7-9
TGTGCCAGCACCTCAGACAGGGGTGGAGGAAACATTCAGTACTTC
CASTSDRGGGNIQYF
>.|.|TRBJ2-3|TRBV25-1
TGTGCCAGCAGTGAATATCGTAGCACAGATACGCAGTATTTT
CASSEYRSTDTQYF
>.|.|TRBJ2-7|TRBV7-2
TGTGCCAGCAGTTTAGTACCGGAGCCGGGTGGTAAGCAGTACTTC
CASSLVPEPGGKQYF
>.|.|TRBJ1-2|TRBV5-1
TGCGCCAGCGGACCTACAGCAGGGCTCAGTAACTATGGCTACACCTTC
CASGPTAGLSNYGYTF
>.|.|TRBJ1-1|TRBV18
TGTGCCAGCTCACCAAATCAGAACACTGAAGCTTTCTTT
CASSPNQNTEAFF
>.|once|TRBJ1-5|TRBV18
TGTGCCAGCTCACCATTCAGGGACGATCAGCCCCAGCATTTT
CASSPFRDDQPQHF
>.|few|TRBJ1-1|TRBV29-1
TGCAGCGTAGGACAGTCGAACACTGAAGCTTTCTTT
CSVGQSNTEAFF
>.|.|TRBJ1-2|TRBV19
TGTGCCAGTACAACCGCTTTGGAGTACCGATATGGCTACACCTTC
CASTTALEYRYGYTF
>TRBD2|.|TRBJ2-7|TRBV5-1
TGCGCCAGCAGCTTGGCCGGGAGGACCTCCTACGAGCAGTACTTC
CASSLAGRTSYEQYF
>.|.|TRBJ2-1|TRBV30
TGTGCCTGGGGAGGGCTCAATGAGCAGTTCTTC
CAWGGLNEQFF
>.|.|TRBJ1-4|TRBV5-5
TGTGCCAGCAGCTTCAGGGTCCAAGCAACTAATGAAAAACTGTTTTTT
CASSFRVQATNEKLFF
>TRBD1|.|TRBJ1-1|TRBV19
TGTGCCAGTAGGCCGACAGGGAGGGGGATTATGAACACTGAAGCTTTCTTT
CASRPTGRGIMNTEAFF
>.|.|TRBJ1-2|TRBV5-4
TGTGCCAGCAGCCGCCGGACCCCCGCCGGCTATGGCTACACCTTC
CASSRRTPAGYGYTF
>TRBD1|.|TRBJ2-2|TRBV28
TGTGCCAGCAGTCCCACTAGGGGACAGGGGGCCAAAACCGGGGAGCTGTTTTTT
CASSPTRGQGAKTGELFF
>.|.|TRBJ2-1|TRBV19
TGTGCCAGTAGTATAGGGGCAGGGTACAATGAGCAGTTCTTC
CASSIGAGYNEQFF
>.|.|TRBJ1-2|TRBV5-6
TGTGCCAGCAGCTTGGAGAGCTATGGCTACACCTTC
CASSLESYGYTF
>.|.|TRBJ2-4|TRBV7-2
TGTGCCAGCAGCTTTGGTCAGGGAGAGGGCCAGGACATTCAGTACTTC
CASSFGQGEGQDIQYF
>.|.|TRBJ2-1|TRBV7-2
TGTGCCAGTCGTCGGAGCGACTCCCCGCAGGAGCAGTTCTTC
CASRRSDSPQEQFF
>.|.|TRBJ2-6|TRBV7-3
TGTGCCAGCAGCTTAGAGGCTGGGTCTGGGGCCAACGTCCTGACTTTC
CASSLEAGSGANVLTF
>TRBD1|.|TRBJ1-2|TRBV6-6
TGTGCCAGCAGTTCAACAGGGGGGGATGGCTACACCTTC
CASSSTGGDGYTF
>TRBD1|.|TRBJ2-3|TRBV2
TGTGCCAGCCGAAGGACAGGGATACCAGATACGCAGTATTTT
CASRRTGIPDTQYF
>.|.|TRBJ1-6|TRBV6-4
TGTGCCAGCAGACCCATACAGGAAATCACGTATTCACCCCTCCACTTT
CASRPIQEITYSPLHF
>TRBD2|.|TRBJ2-7|TRBV29-1
TGCAGCGCGGGGGGACTAGCGGGAATGGGCGAGCAGTACTTC
CSAGGLAGMGEQYF
>TRBD2|.|TRBJ2-1|TRBV5-6
TGTGCCAGCAGCTTGCGCGGGGGGACGTACAATGAGCAGTTCTTC
CASSLRGGTYNEQFF
>.|.|TRBJ1-6|TRBV5-4
TGTGCCAGCACCCTAGAAAACGGTTCACCCCTCCACTTT
CASTLENGSPLHF